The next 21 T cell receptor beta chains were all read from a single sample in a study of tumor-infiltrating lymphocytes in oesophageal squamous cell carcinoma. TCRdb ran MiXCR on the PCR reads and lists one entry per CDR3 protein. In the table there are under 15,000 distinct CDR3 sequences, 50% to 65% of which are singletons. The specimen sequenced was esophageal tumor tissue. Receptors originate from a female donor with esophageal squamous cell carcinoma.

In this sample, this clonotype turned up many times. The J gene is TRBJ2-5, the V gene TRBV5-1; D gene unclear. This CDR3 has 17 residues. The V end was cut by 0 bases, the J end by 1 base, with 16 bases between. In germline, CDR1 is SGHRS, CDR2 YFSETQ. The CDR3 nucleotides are TGCGCCAGCAGCTTGGAAGTATCGGGCAGACCCCAAGAGACCCAGTACTTC. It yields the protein CASSLEVSGRPQETQYF.

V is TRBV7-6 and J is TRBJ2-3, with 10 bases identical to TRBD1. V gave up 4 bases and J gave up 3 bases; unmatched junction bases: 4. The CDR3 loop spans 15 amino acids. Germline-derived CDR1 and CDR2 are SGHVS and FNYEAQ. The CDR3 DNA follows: TGTGCCAGCAGCTCTGGACAGGGGGTGACAGATACGCAGTATTTT. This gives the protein CASSSGQGVTDTQYF.

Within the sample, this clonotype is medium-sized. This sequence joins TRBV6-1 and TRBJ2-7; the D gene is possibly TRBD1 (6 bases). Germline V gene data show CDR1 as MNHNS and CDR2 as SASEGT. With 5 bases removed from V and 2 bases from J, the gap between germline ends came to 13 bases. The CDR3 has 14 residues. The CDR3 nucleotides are TGTGCCAGCAGTCAACCGGGACATCCCTACGAGCAGTACTTC. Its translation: CASSQPGHPYEQYF.

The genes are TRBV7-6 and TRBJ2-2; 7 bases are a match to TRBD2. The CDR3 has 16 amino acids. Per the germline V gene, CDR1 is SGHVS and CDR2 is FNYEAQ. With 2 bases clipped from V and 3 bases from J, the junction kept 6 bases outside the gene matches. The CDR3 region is CASSLISAGDTGELFF. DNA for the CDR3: TGTGCCAGCAGCTTAATTTCGGCGGGGGACACCGGGGAGCTGTTTTTT.

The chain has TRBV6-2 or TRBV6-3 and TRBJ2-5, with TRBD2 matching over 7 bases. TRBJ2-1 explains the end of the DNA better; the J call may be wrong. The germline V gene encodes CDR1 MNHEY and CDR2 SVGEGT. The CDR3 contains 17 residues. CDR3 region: CASRYPGTTKTYNEQFF. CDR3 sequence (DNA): TGTGCCAGCAGGTATCCCGGGACTACCAAAACCTACAATGAGCAGTTCTTC.

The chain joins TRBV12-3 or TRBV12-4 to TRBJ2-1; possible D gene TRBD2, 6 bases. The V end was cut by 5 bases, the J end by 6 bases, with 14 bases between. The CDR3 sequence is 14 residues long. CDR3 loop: CASSDRDGGNEQFF. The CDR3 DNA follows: TGTGCCAGCAGTGACCGGGACGGGGGCAATGAGCAGTTCTTC.

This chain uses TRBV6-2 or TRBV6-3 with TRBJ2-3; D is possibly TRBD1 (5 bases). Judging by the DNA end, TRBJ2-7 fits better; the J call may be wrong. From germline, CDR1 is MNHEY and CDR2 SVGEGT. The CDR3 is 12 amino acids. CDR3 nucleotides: TGTGCCAGCAGTGGGGCATCCTACGAGCAGTACTTC. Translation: CASSGASYEQYF.

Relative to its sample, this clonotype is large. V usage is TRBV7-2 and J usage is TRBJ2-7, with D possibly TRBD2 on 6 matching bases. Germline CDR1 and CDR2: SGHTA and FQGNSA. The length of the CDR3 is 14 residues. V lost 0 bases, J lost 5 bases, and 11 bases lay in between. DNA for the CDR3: TGTGCCAGCAGCTTAGCGGGAGGTCCCCACGAGCAGTACTTC. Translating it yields CASSLAGGPHEQYF.

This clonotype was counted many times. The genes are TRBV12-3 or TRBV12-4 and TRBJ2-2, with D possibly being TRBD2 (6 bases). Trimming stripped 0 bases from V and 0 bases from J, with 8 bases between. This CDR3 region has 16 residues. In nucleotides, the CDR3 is TGTGCCAGCAGTTTAGCTCTAGCGACGAACACCGGGGAGCTGTTTTTT. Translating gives CASSLALATNTGELFF.

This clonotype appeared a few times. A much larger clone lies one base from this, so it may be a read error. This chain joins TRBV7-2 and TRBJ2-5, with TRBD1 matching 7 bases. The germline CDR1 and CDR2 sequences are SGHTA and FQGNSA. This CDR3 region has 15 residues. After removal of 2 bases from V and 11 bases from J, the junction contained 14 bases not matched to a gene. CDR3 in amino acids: CASSLRTGRNDEQYF. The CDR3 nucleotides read TGTGCCAGCAGCTTAAGGACAGGCCGTAACGATGAGCAGTACTTC.

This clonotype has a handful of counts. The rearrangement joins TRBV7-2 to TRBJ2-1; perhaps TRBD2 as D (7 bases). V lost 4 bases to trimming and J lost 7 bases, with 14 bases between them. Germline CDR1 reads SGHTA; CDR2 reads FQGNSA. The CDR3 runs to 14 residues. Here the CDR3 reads CASSSSGRGNEQFF. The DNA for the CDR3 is TGTGCCAGCAGCTCATCGGGGAGGGGGAATGAGCAGTTCTTC. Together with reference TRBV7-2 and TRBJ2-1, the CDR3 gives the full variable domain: GAGVSQSPSNKVTEKGKDVELRCDPISGHTALYWYRQSLGQGLEFLIYFQGNSAPDKSGLPSDRFSAERTGGSVSTLTIQRTQQEDSAVYLCASSSSGRGNEQFFGPGTRLTVL.

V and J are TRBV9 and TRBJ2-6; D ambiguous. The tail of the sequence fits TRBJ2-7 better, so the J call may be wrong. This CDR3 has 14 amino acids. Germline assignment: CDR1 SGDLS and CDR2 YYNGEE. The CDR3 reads CASSVALLAGEQYF. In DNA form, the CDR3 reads TGTGCCAGCAGCGTAGCATTACTGGCAGGCGAGCAGTACTTC.

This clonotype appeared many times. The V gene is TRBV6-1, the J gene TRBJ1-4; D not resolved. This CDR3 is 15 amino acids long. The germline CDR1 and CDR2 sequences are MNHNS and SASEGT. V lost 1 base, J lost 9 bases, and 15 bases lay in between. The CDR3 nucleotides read TGTGCCAGCAGTGAAGGTGACGGGGTACGAAAAAAACTGTTTTTT. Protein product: CASSEGDGVRKKLFF.

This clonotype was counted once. Here the CDR3 reads CASRGAGTSSPDREQYF. CDR3 bases: TGTGCCAGCAGGGGAGCCGGGACTAGTAGCCCCGATCGGGAGCAGTACTTC. This sequence joins TRBV6-8 and TRBJ2-4; 8 bases align to TRBD2. The ends lost 6 bases at V and 13 bases at J; junction bases unmatched: 23. Germline lookup yields CDR1 MNHGY and CDR2 SAAAGT. This CDR3 has 17 amino acids.

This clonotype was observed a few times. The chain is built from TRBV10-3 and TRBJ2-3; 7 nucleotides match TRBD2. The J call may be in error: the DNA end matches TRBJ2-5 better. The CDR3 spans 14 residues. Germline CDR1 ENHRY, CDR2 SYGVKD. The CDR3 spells CAIGSSGSLGTQYF. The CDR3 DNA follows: TGTGCCATCGGTTCTAGCGGTAGTCTTGGGACCCAGTACTTC.

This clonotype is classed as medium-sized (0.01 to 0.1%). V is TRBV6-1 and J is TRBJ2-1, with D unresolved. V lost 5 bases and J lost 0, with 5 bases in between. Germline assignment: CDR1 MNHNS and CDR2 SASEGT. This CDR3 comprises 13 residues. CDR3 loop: CASSKSSYNEQFF. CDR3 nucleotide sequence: TGTGCCAGCAGTAAAAGCTCCTACAATGAGCAGTTCTTC.

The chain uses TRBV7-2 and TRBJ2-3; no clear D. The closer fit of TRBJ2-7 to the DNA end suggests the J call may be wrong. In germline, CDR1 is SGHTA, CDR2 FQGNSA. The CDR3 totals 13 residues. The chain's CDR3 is CASSLLRDYEQYF. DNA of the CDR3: TGTGCCAGCAGCTTACTCCGAGACTACGAGCAGTACTTC.

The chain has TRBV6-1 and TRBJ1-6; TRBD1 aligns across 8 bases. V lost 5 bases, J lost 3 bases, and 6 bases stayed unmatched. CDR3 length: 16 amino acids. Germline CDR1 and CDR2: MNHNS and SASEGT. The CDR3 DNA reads TGTGCCAGCAGTTTGAACGGACAGGGCTATAATTCACCCCTCCACTTT. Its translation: CASSLNGQGYNSPLHF.

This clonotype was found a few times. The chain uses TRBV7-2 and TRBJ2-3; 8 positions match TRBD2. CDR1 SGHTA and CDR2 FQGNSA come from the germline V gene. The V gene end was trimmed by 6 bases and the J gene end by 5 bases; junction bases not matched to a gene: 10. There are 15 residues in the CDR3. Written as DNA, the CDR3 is TGTGCCAGCAGTTCAAGCGGGAGTCTTGGAGATACGCAGTATTTT. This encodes CASSSSGSLGDTQYF.

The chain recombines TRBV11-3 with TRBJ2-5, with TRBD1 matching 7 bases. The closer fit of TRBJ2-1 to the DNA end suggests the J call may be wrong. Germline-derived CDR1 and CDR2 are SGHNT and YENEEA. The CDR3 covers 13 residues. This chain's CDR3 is CASSPRQGREQFF. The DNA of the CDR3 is TGTGCCAGCAGCCCCAGACAGGGAAGGGAGCAGTTCTTC.

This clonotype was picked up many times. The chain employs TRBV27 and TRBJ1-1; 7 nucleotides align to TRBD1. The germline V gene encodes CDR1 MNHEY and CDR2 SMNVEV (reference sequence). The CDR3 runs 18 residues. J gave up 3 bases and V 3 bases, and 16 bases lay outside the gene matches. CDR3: CASSFRPRTTDRDTEAFF. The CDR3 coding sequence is TGTGCCAGCAGTTTTCGCCCCAGGACAACAGACAGGGACACTGAAGCTTTCTTT.